The 3 T cell receptor beta chains below all came from one sample that was sequenced in a study of blood T cell repertoires in COVID-19. Clones were sequenced by immunoSEQ multiplex PCR, and TCRdb holds only the in-frame ones, with some missing. The data hold about 24,000 clones, with 81% observed a single time. The specimen was peripheral blood. The receptors here all came from a man between 70 and 80 years old with acute or convalescent COVID-19.

The V and J genes are TRBV5-6 and TRBJ1-2; no firm D call. Germline loops: CDR1 SGHDT, CDR2 YYEEEE. The CDR3 extends over 13 amino acids. Trimming pared 5 bases from V and 4 bases from J, leaving 12 bases between. Here the CDR3 DNA reads TGTGCCAGCAGTTCCGACATCACCTATGGCTACACCTTC. The encoded protein is CASSSDITYGYTF.

This chain links TRBV12-3 or TRBV12-4 with TRBJ1-5, with D possibly being TRBD1 (6 bases). V dropped 4 bases and J dropped 6 bases, with 7 bases sitting between them. This CDR3 comprises 12 residues. CDR3 DNA sequence: TGTGCCAGCAGTTCACAGGGTCAGCCCCAGCATTTT. It codes for CASSSQGQPQHF.

The chain employs TRBV2 and TRBJ2-2; D call uncertain. The CDR3 has 12 residues. Germline V gives CDR1 SNHLY, CDR2 FYNNEI. The V end was cut by 8 bases, the J end by 2 bases, with 6 bases between. CDR3 coding DNA: TGTGCCAGCGGCCAAAACACCGGGGAGCTGTTTTTT. Translation gives CASGQNTGELFF.